The following is a T cell receptor beta chain sequence with its context. Its target antigen remains unknown. Base qualities are not provided; no much larger clone lies one nucleotide away. The source of the sample is a study of cytomegalovirus exposure and HLA in healthy donors (dated by TCRdb to the late 2010s). With regard to the full study: According to an earlier analysis of 550 to 750 of the donors, about 190 million T cells yielded over 100 million unique TCR beta sequences and about 300 Gb of sequence data. An early release that covered around 590 HLA-typed donors contained approximately 300 gigabases of sequencing data and some 87 million unique TCR sequences. Of the 300 to 450 genotyped donors, 65% to 90% fell in the genetic ancestry cluster associated with self-reported Caucasian donors. The aim of the study was to test whether cataloging public T cell receptors could identify signatures of past pathogen exposure. The study profiled the T cell repertoires of hundreds of subjects by immunosequencing and related them to cytomegalovirus serostatus. Besides the first cohort of approximately 710 subjects, a separate validation cohort made up of 120 or so different subjects was used. High-throughput TCR immunosequencing, statistical association of individual TCRs with disease status, and machine learning were combined to predict cytomegalovirus infection status. To study patterns of TCR occurrence, a later analysis re-analyzed previously published TCR beta repertoires from 600 to 750 donors and added high-resolution HLA genotyping. In the later analysis, no new phenotypic data were used to find candidate immune exposures; instead, reliance was placed on TCR beta sequences and their occurrence across donors. In an earlier analysis of 587 of the donors, high-throughput TCR beta sequencing was used to judge whether each TCR beta V gene segment behaved as functional or pseudogenic. Donor age, sex, ethnicity and CMV serostatus were compiled alongside the repertoire data. A later genetic analysis used genome-wide SNP genotypes for about 65% of the roughly 670 donors, treating that subset as a discovery cohort. All discovery cohort repertoires had been generated using a single sequencing platform. Both class I and class II loci were covered by HLA typing, at four-digit resolution. The number of donors typed differed by locus, with about 620-630 for A, B, C, DRB1 and DQB1, over 500 for DQA1, 600 to 610 for DPA1, and under 490 for DPB1. Four to six DR-DQ haplotypes were handled as single units for association and clustering, since linkage in the cohort was strong. Across some 400 genotyped donors of the cohort, an average of roughly 250,000 unique TCR beta nucleotide sequences per donor were sequenced, and 15% to 20% of those sequences were non-productive.

The CDR3 goes from the cysteine to the phenylalanine over 16 residues. The retained sequence is limited to the CDR3, 48 bases, with the frame set at the first base. At the junction V is shortened by 6 bases and J by 4 bases, with 22 bases in between. Via the germline V gene, CDR1 is SGHTA and CDR2 FQGNSA. Study-wide conclusions, independent of this receptor: Because counts were too low, some 17 rarely observed V segments, including chromosome 9 orphons, were excluded from the earlier analysis of fewer than 650 of the donors. A later genetic analysis reported fewer N-insertions in productive TCRs among donors in an Asian-associated ancestry cluster than the roughly 640-donor mean. This cohort had only TCR beta chains sequenced, and the lack of alpha or paired-chain data limited which features could be detected. While some public TCRs were present in many individuals, most TCR sequences turned up only very rarely across donors. A later analysis associated 16,951 TCR beta sequences with specific HLA alleles at a false discovery rate of 0.05. According to a later analysis, parvovirus B19, influenza, CMV and Epstein-Barr virus appeared linked to several top co-occurrence clusters. In both the original and validation cohorts, the classifier was reported to diagnose cytomegalovirus status with high specificity and sensitivity. When HLA alleles, especially DR and DQ, strongly co-occurred, TCR associations were difficult to assign to individual alleles. Three of the identified cytomegalovirus-associated TCR beta chains were confirmed in vitro to be specific for cytomegalovirus antigens. A further reported finding was that TCR beta sequences accurately predicted the HLA-A and HLA-B alleles for most subjects in the first cohort. Some IMGT-functional V segments, including TRBV6-2 and TRBV6-3, could not be distinguished by the 87-base-pair reads and were therefore excluded. A later genetic analysis associated a missense DCLRE1C variant with V-gene and J-gene trimming of TCR beta chains, and an independent cohort replicated the association. Because some donors lacked HLA typing at each locus, the association tests relied only on the typed subset. A later analysis found that HLA-associated TCR beta chains were more clonally expanded and had lower generation probabilities than equally common non-associated chains. Presence/absence analyses assumed roughly uniform sequencing depth across donors, an assumption that may not hold. A later analysis found that most CMV-associated TCR beta chains appeared HLA-restricted, with HLA associations seemingly driven largely by CMV exposure. Linkage disequilibrium might explain the correlated functional status among segregating V segments, but an unknown experimental factor could not be excluded. A cluster of highly shared sequence variants was judged likely to represent a technical artifact of the sequencing pipeline. In an earlier analysis of about 540 of the donors, most TCR beta V segments were observed in productive rearrangements about 87% or about 30% of the time, broadly matching IMGT annotations. The authors suggested that the approach could potentially be generalized to other disease states and immunological phenotypes. In a later analysis, the rate of TCR association differed among HLA loci, with DRB1 alleles having the most associated TCRs and HLA-C alleles having the fewest. CMV serostatus was the only immune exposure information available for the cohort. In the study, 150 to 200 TCR beta chains were listed as associated with cytomegalovirus.

In total, about 650 healthy bone marrow donors made up the cohort. Cohort members were all nominally healthy when sampled, although unrecorded immune exposures were likely present. The donor tested CMV seronegative, placing the donor among the roughly 340 seronegative members of the cohort. Every donor gave a peripheral blood sample, and the peripheral blood mononuclear cells from that sample were used for TCR beta sequencing. Genomic DNA was extracted from the blood cell samples with the Qiagen DNeasy Blood Extraction Kit. Libraries came from the immunoSEQ multiplex PCR assay. For the multiplex PCR, a mixture combining 60 forward primers for TCR Vbeta segments and 13 reverse primers for TCR Jbeta segments was used. Amplification of the CDR3 region of rearranged TCR beta genes was performed with a multiplex PCR assay on genomic DNA. The Illumina HiSeq System was used to sequence the amplified TCR beta libraries as 87-base-pair reads. On the study's bioinformatics: A later analysis tallied around 82 million unique TCR beta chains across the 610 or so repertoires, and around 12 million of those chains were shared by two or more donors. To remove PCR and sequencing errors, raw reads were error-corrected and collapsed into unique sequences using a nearest-neighbor algorithm that merged closely related sequences. CDR3 sequences were aligned to IMGT reference sequences to assign V, D and J gene segments. For a sequence to be retained, at least a six-nucleotide match to both a V gene segment and a J gene segment was required. Rearrangements were classified as productive when the CDR3 lacked stop codons and remained in frame with V and J, and all other rearrangements were classified as non-productive. CDR3 was defined according to IMGT convention as the region running from the second conserved V-encoded cysteine to the conserved J-encoded phenylalanine. Sequences without an unambiguous match to a single V gene segment were excluded from the earlier analysis of over 500 of the donors. In an earlier analysis of several hundred of the donors, V segments were called functional above 56.7% productive rearrangements and were called segregating when the between-donor standard deviation exceeded 5%. A statistical classification framework was built to diagnose cytomegalovirus status from the catalog of TCR beta chain sequences. In a later analysis, V and J genes were assigned by comparing TCR nucleotide sequences against IMGT/GENE-DB human TR gene sequences. The TCRdist pipeline was used in a later analysis to assign CDR3 sequences and most-parsimonious VDJ recombination scenarios. In a later analysis, every TCR beta chain was defined by the combination of its CDR3 amino acid sequence and its V-gene family, and reads without a unique V-gene family were dropped. A later analysis removed 592 highly shared, low-generation-probability nucleotide sequences to deal with suspected cross-contamination and a sequencing artifact. For each public chain, a later analysis derived a clonal expansion index from normalized ranks of inferred template counts within each repertoire. In a later analysis, generation probabilities were computed with a VDJ recombination model fitted to out-of-frame rearrangements, and the resulting probabilities were checked against IGoR. In a later analysis, TCR-TCR, TCR-HLA and TCR-CMV co-occurrence was scored with hypergeometric tests, and a repertoire-size bias correction was applied to TCR pairs. To estimate false discovery rates, a later analysis permuted the HLA or CMV assignments 20 times. A later analysis grouped co-occurring TCRs with DBSCAN, adding TCRdist sequence similarity when clustering within HLA-allele-positive subsets. Co-occurrence clustering excluded repertoires with fewer than 30,000 or more than 120,000 public chains, plus five with anomalous nucleotide sharing. Drawn from immuneACCESS, this table holds only the in-frame rearrangements with V and J called that TCRdb kept. Clones are partly lost; checked studies trace under half to an unresolved V gene and leave the rest unexplained. That table is the source of V, J and clone size, and D and trimming were worked out from the DNA. The sample table holds approximately 110,000 clones, of which nearly 85% were seen once. Clones ranked in the top ten supply roughly 6.1% of the sample.

The sequence was collected from a man aged 18 to 29 in good health and CMV-seronegative. The V and J segments used are TRBV7-2 and TRBJ2-7, and TRBD2 may be the D gene, going by 5 matching bases. Sequenced: PBMCs. The CDR3 loop reads CASSFPLEGENYEQYF. Read as DNA, the sequence is TGTGCCAGCAGTTTTCCCCTTGAGGGAGAGAATTACGAGCAGTACTTC.